This paragraph covers one T cell receptor beta chain sequence. Some clones are missing from TCRdb's copy, which holds only in-frame ones; the method was immunoSEQ multiplex PCR. The sample lists under 250,000 clones, approximately 87% occurring once. The record originates from a study of blood T cell repertoires in COVID-19. The sample was peripheral blood. The TCR comes from a man aged 55 to 70 with acute or convalescent COVID-19.

The CDR3 DNA is TGTGCCAGCAGTCTACCCGATGGAGGGGGCGCCTATGGCTACACCTTC. Translated, it gives CASSLPDGGGAYGYTF. V and J are TRBV5-4 and TRBJ1-2, with 7 nucleotides matching TRBD1. V gave up 5 bases and J gave up 4 bases; unmatched junction bases: 14. CDR1 is SGHNT and CDR2 is YYREEE in the germline V gene (reference sequence). The CDR3 length is 16 residues.